What follows are 22 T cell receptor beta chains derived from one specimen sequenced in a study of CD8 T cells in ankylosing spondylitis. TCRdb called the 5' RACE reads again in MiXCR, with one record for every CDR3 protein. The sample lists 200,000 to 250,000 distinct CDR3 sequences; about 11% were seen once. Sequencing was carried out using blood, either unsorted or a sorted T cell fraction (not recorded which). These receptor sequences come from a male donor with ankylosing spondylitis or in good health (not recorded which).

This clonotype was picked up many times. The V call is TRBV20-1, the J call TRBJ2-7, with D possibly TRBD2 on 6 matching bases. The germline V gene has CDR1 DFQATT and CDR2 SNEGSKA (reference sequence). There are 15 residues in the CDR3. V lost 6 bases and J lost 0, with 18 bases in between. Here the CDR3 reads CSAHGGGVDSYEQYF. The DNA of the CDR3 is TGCAGTGCCCACGGTGGAGGGGTCGACTCCTACGAGCAGTACTTC.

This clonotype appeared many times. V is TRBV10-3 and J is TRBJ2-4; the D gene is possibly TRBD1 (5 bases). The CDR3 is 16 residues long. Deletions cut 0 bases from V and 4 bases from J, with 13 bases between. Germline V gene lookup returns CDR1 ENHRY and CDR2 SYGVKD. The CDR3 loop is CAISESLARVKNIQYF. The CDR3 nucleotides read TGTGCCATCAGTGAGTCCCTCGCCAGGGTGAAAAACATTCAGTACTTC.

This clonotype was detected many times. The chain couples TRBV20-1 to TRBJ2-5; D gene uncertain. Germline V lookup: CDR1 DFQATT, CDR2 SNEGSKA (reference sequence). The CDR3 consists of 14 residues. V gave up 5 bases and J gave up 2 bases, with 15 bases separating them. Here the CDR3 DNA reads TGCAGTGCTCCAGACCCGCGGACGCAAGAGACCCAGTACTTC. It translates to CSAPDPRTQETQYF.

V gene TRBV27 combines with J gene TRBJ2-7, with 7 bases lining up with TRBD1. The V gene's germline CDR1 is MNHEY and CDR2 SMNVEV (reference sequence). The CDR3 spans 15 residues. After removal of 3 bases from V and 6 bases from J, the junction contained 11 bases not matched to a gene. The CDR3 here is CASSFWYQTGSEQYF. CDR3 coding DNA: TGTGCCAGCAGTTTTTGGTACCAGACAGGGAGCGAGCAGTACTTC.

CDR3 bases: TGTGCCAGCAGCCAAGATAAGGATACCGGGACTAGCACAGATACGCAGTATTTT. This gives the protein CASSQDKDTGTSTDTQYF. J is TRBJ2-3 and V is TRBV3-1; TRBD2 might be the D (6 bases). The CDR3 runs to 18 residues. V lost 0 bases and J 0 bases, leaving 16 bases between the germline ends. CDR1 and CDR2 (germline): LGHDT, YNNKEL (reference sequence).

This clonotype was seen ten or more times. The V and J genes are TRBV13 and TRBJ2-3; 7 bases map to TRBD2. This CDR3 comprises 15 residues. Germline CDR1 PRHDT, CDR2 FYEKMQ (reference sequence). V shed 8 bases, J shed 0 bases, and the junction held 8 bases outside the gene matches. The CDR3 protein is CASGLTGGSTDTQYF. DNA for the CDR3: TGTGCCAGCGGGTTAACGGGGGGAAGCACAGATACGCAGTATTTT.

This clonotype was seen repeatedly, ten times or more. The rearrangement uses TRBV5-1 and TRBJ2-6; D is perhaps TRBD1 (5 bases). Germline-derived CDR1 and CDR2 are SGHRS and YFSETQ. This CDR3 has 14 amino acids. Trimming cost V 3 bases and J 12 bases, with 16 bases left between them. The chain's CDR3 is CASSSDGFQGVLTF. As DNA, the CDR3 is TGCGCCAGCAGCTCGGACGGATTCCAGGGCGTCCTGACTTTC.

This clonotype has ten or more counts. This chain links TRBV10-3 with TRBJ2-1, with 11 bases identical to TRBD1. The CDR3 totals 17 residues. Germline CDR1 reads ENHRY; CDR2 reads SYGVKD. Germline trimming cut 0 bases from V and 8 bases from J; bases unmatched to any gene: 9. CDR3 coding DNA: TGTGCCATCAGTGAGTCAGTGGGACAGGGGGTTCTGGATGAGCAGTTCTTC. This translates into CAISESVGQGVLDEQFF.

This clonotype was seen repeatedly, ten times or more. The rearrangement links TRBV10-3 to TRBJ1-1; D is possibly TRBD1 (6 bases). The CDR3 is 15 residues long. V lost 6 bases to trimming and J lost 1 base, with 15 bases between them. Germline CDR1 reads ENHRY; CDR2 reads SYGVKD. This CDR3 reads CAIREGGQTNTEAFF. The CDR3 nucleotides are TGTGCCATCAGAGAGGGAGGACAGACGAACACTGAAGCTTTCTTT.

This clonotype was counted ten times or more. This chain links TRBV9 with TRBJ1-6; D not certain. This CDR3 contains 14 residues. V was cut by 5 bases and J by 5 bases, with 11 bases left in between. Germline CDR1 SGDLS, CDR2 YYNGEE. The DNA for the CDR3 is TGTGCCAGCAGTGCCCGTGCAGATAATTCACCCCTCCACTTT. This gives the protein CASSARADNSPLHF.

This clonotype occurred many times. The chain joins TRBV7-9 to TRBJ1-2; 7 positions agree with TRBD1. CDR1 and CDR2 from the germline V gene are SEHNR and FQNEAQ (reference sequence). The CDR3 contains 14 residues. V was pared by 5 bases and J by 5 bases, with 8 bases of the junction left unmatched. The CDR3 DNA reads as TGTGCCAGCAGCAAGGGGGCGCCCGGATATGGCTACACCTTC. It translates to CASSKGAPGYGYTF.

This clonotype showed up many times. The rearrangement uses TRBV5-1 and TRBJ1-5, with D perhaps TRBD1 (6 bases). The CDR3 consists of 15 residues. Trimming removed 0 bases at V and 3 bases at J, with 10 bases between. Germline CDR1 SGHRS, CDR2 YFSETQ. DNA of the CDR3: TGCGCCAGCAGCTTGGCCGGGGGCAACAATCAGCCCCAGCATTTT. The encoded protein is CASSLAGGNNQPQHF.

This clonotype appeared many times. The genes are TRBV29-1 and TRBJ2-1; D remains unclear. This CDR3 has 12 amino acids. Per the germline V gene, CDR1 is SQVTM and CDR2 is ANQGSEA. The V end lost 4 bases, the J end lost 5 bases, and 9 bases lay between the germline ends. In DNA, the CDR3 is TGCAGCGTTGGGGGTAGGAACAATGAGCAGTTCTTC. Translation gives CSVGGRNNEQFF.

There are many counts of this clonotype. This CDR3 is CASSLAGMGPSTDTQYF. DNA of the CDR3: TGCGCCAGCAGCTTGGCAGGGATGGGACCTAGCACAGATACGCAGTATTTT. The chain recombines TRBV5-1 with TRBJ2-3; the D call may be TRBD1 or TRBD2 (5 bases each). Trimming cost V 0 bases and J 0 bases, with 14 bases left between them. The germline gives CDR1 SGHRS, CDR2 YFSETQ. The CDR3 is 17 residues long.

This sequence joins TRBV5-1 and TRBJ2-5; TRBD2 is a possible D gene (5 bases). Germline V gives CDR1 SGHRS, CDR2 YFSETQ. This CDR3 has 15 amino acids. V gave up 2 bases and J gave up 6 bases, with 17 bases separating them. The CDR3 loop reads CASSFVPGKEQTQYF. CDR3 DNA sequence: TGCGCCAGCAGCTTCGTCCCGGGGAAGGAGCAGACCCAGTACTTC. Variable domain in full (rest from reference TRBV5-1 and TRBJ2-5): KAGVTQTPRYLIKTRGQQVTLSCSPISGHRSVSWYQQTPGQGLQFLFEYFSETQRNKGNFPGRFSGRQFSNSRSEMNVSTLELGDSALYLCASSFVPGKEQTQYFGPGTRLLVL.

At least ten counts were recorded for this clonotype. J is TRBJ2-7 and V is TRBV3-1; 8 bases line up with TRBD1. Per germline, CDR1 LGHDT and CDR2 YNNKEL (reference sequence). The CDR3 is 15 amino acids. V shed 1 base, J shed 1 base, and the junction held 3 bases outside the gene matches. The CDR3 sequence: CASSQAGGASYEQYF. In DNA, the CDR3 is TGTGCCAGCAGCCAAGCAGGGGGCGCATCCTACGAGCAGTACTTC.

This clonotype was detected ten times or more. The chain has TRBV15 and TRBJ2-7; no definite D call. CDR1 LNHNV and CDR2 YYDKDF come from the germline V gene (reference sequence). The length of the CDR3 is 15 residues. V lost 0 bases to trimming and J lost 2 bases, with 11 bases between them. CDR3 amino acids: CATSRDLGSTYEQYF. CDR3 DNA: TGTGCCACCAGCAGAGATCTTGGCAGCACCTACGAGCAGTACTTC.

The table lists this clonotype with many counts. The chain recombines TRBV24-1 with TRBJ2-3; 9 bases are a match to TRBD1. The CDR3 runs 16 residues. The V gene's germline CDR1 is KGHDR and CDR2 SFDVKD. J was trimmed by 1 base and V by 4 bases; bases with no gene match: 5. The CDR3 nucleotides read TGTGCCACCAGTGACCACCGGACAGGGGGCACAGATACGCAGTATTTT. Its translation is CATSDHRTGGTDTQYF.

The V and J genes are TRBV5-5 and TRBJ1-5, with D tentatively TRBD1 (5 bases). CDR3 length equals 14 residues. Trimming left V 4 bases short and J 6 bases short, with 14 bases between. Germline V gene data show CDR1 as SGHKS and CDR2 as YYEKEE (reference sequence). CDR3 DNA sequence: TGTGCCAGCAGCAGTTCAGGGCCAGGTCAGCCCCAGCATTTT. It codes for CASSSSGPGQPQHF.

This clonotype was found many times. The chain carries TRBV12-3 or TRBV12-4 and TRBJ1-3; D unclear. V lost 5 bases and J lost 4, with 12 bases in between. The CDR3 extends over 14 amino acids. CDR3 loop: CASSRGAGGNTIYF. The DNA of the CDR3 is TGTGCCAGCAGTAGAGGTGCCGGCGGAAACACCATATATTTT.

This clonotype was recorded at least ten times. This chain joins TRBV29-1 and TRBJ1-1; possible D gene TRBD1, 5 bases. The CDR3 spans 12 residues. Germline CDR1 is SQVTM and CDR2 is ANQGSEA. The V end lost 5 bases, the J end lost 4 bases, and 11 bases lay between the germline ends. The CDR3 is CSVRPGSTEAFF. In DNA, the CDR3 is TGCAGCGTTCGTCCAGGGAGCACTGAAGCTTTCTTT.

This clonotype has ten or more counts. The gene calls are TRBV25-1 and TRBJ1-3, with D uncertain. Trimming took off 4 bases at V and 2 bases at J, with 6 bases between the two ends. CDR1 MGHDK and CDR2 SYGVNS come from the germline V gene. The CDR3 loop spans 13 amino acids. CDR3 nucleotide sequence: TGTGCCAGCAGTGGGGAAACTGGAAACACCATATATTTT. This codes for CASSGETGNTIYF.